The 16 T cell receptor beta chains reported below all come from one sample, sequenced in a study of cytomegalovirus exposure and HLA in healthy donors (dated by TCRdb to about 2017). The protocol used for the library was the immunoSEQ multiplex PCR assay. Drawn from immuneACCESS, this table holds only the in-frame rearrangements with V and J called that TCRdb kept. Clones are partly lost; checked studies trace under half to an unresolved V gene and leave the rest unexplained. The sample data list 150,000 or so clones, and around 93% of these were observed just once. Of the sample, over 1.5% is held by the ten largest clones. Sequencing was performed on PBMCs. All receptors come from a man aged 18-30 years in good health and CMV-seropositive.

This clone has only a few counts. The chain recombines TRBV2 with TRBJ2-7; 7 bases agree with TRBD1. This CDR3 spans 12 amino acids. CDR1 SNHLY and CDR2 FYNNEI come from the germline V gene. Trimming cost V 6 bases and J 5 bases; bases outside gene matches: 4. The CDR3 loop reads CASSGQGDEQYF. The CDR3 coding sequence is TGTGCCAGCAGCGGGCAGGGGGACGAGCAGTACTTC.

The chain combines TRBV28 with TRBJ2-7; a weak D match, TRBD1 (6 bases). Per germline, CDR1 MDHEN and CDR2 SYDVKM. V was clipped by 7 bases and J by 3 bases, with 22 bases between them. There are 16 residues in the CDR3. The CDR3 sequence: CASNTPGQGKIYEQYF. CDR3 sequence (DNA): TGTGCCAGCAACACCCCGGGGCAGGGGAAAATCTACGAGCAGTACTTC.

This clone was found once. The V call is TRBV5-1, the J call TRBJ2-7; 9 nucleotides match TRBD2. In germline, CDR1 is SGHRS, CDR2 YFSETQ. V gave up 1 base and J gave up 2 bases; unmatched junction bases: 7. The CDR3 totals 16 residues. CDR3 protein: CASSLSLRGRAYEQYF. The DNA of the CDR3 is TGCGCCAGCAGCTTGTCACTCCGCGGGAGGGCCTACGAGCAGTACTTC. Filled out from reference TRBV5-1 and TRBJ2-7, the complete variable domain reads KAGVTQTPRYLIKTRGQQVTLSCSPISGHRSVSWYQQTPGQGLQFLFEYFSETQRNKGNFPGRFSGRQFSNSRSEMNVSTLELGDSALYLCASSLSLRGRAYEQYFGPGTRLTVT.

The V gene is TRBV28, the J gene TRBJ1-4; D is unresolved. The CDR3 contains 17 residues. V was pared by 5 bases and J by 0 bases, with 16 bases between. From germline, CDR1 is MDHEN and CDR2 SYDVKM. CDR3 DNA: TGTGCCAGCAGTCTTGGAGGTCCCCCTGCAACTAATGAAAAACTGTTTTTT. Encoded protein: CASSLGGPPATNEKLFF.

The chain links TRBV29-1 to TRBJ2-7; a weak D match, TRBD2 (6 bases). The V and J ends lost 0 bases and 6 bases respectively, with 12 bases between them. The CDR3 runs 13 residues. Germline V CDR1 and CDR2: SQVTM, ANQGSEA. CDR3 protein: CSVEDAGGPEQYF. The CDR3 nucleotides read TGCAGCGTTGAAGATGCTGGAGGGCCCGAGCAGTACTTC.

The V call is TRBV11-2, the J call TRBJ1-2, with unresolved D. This CDR3 comprises 11 residues. The ends were cut back, 1 base at V and 8 bases at J, with 5 bases in the middle. Germline V lookup: CDR1 SGHAT, CDR2 FQNNGV. The CDR3 DNA is TGTGCCAGCAGCTTAGGGAGGGGCTACACCTTC. This encodes CASSLGRGYTF.

The chain is built from TRBV9 and TRBJ1-5; weak D call: TRBD1 (5 bases). The germline V gene has CDR1 SGDLS and CDR2 YYNGEE. Deletions cut 9 bases from V and 7 bases from J, with 23 bases between. This CDR3 contains 15 residues. The CDR3 DNA reads as TGTGCCAAAAGAAGGAACAGACAGTGGGAACAGCCCCAGCATTTT. Translated, it gives CAKRRNRQWEQPQHF.

The CDR3 sequence is CASSPDRAPYNEQFF. The CDR3, as DNA: TGCGCCAGCAGCCCGGACAGGGCCCCTTACAATGAGCAGTTCTTC. The genes are TRBV5-1 and TRBJ2-1; 8 bases are a match to TRBD1. Per the germline V gene, CDR1 is SGHRS and CDR2 is YFSETQ. J lost 4 bases, V lost 4 bases, and 7 bases had no gene match. This CDR3 is 15 amino acids long.

The rearrangement joins TRBV5-1 to TRBJ2-5; 9 bases agree with TRBD1. This CDR3 has 14 residues. Germline lookup yields CDR1 SGHRS and CDR2 YFSETQ. After removal of 2 bases from V and 6 bases from J, the junction contained 5 bases not matched to a gene. This chain's CDR3 is CASSFRTGEKTQYF. The CDR3 DNA reads as TGCGCCAGCAGCTTTCGGACAGGGGAGAAGACCCAGTACTTC.

The CDR3: CAWTPGGSTDTQYF. The CDR3 region has the DNA TGTGCCTGGACCCCTGGCGGGAGCACAGATACGCAGTATTTT. V is TRBV30 and J is TRBJ2-3, with a tentative D call TRBD2 (5 bases). CDR3 size: 14 residues. CDR1 is GTSNPN and CDR2 is SVGIG in the germline V gene (reference sequence). V was trimmed by 4 bases and J by 0 bases, leaving 11 bases between them.

J is TRBJ2-7 and V is TRBV2, with 7 bases identical to TRBD1. Germline CDR1 SNHLY, CDR2 FYNNEI. The V gene end was trimmed by 4 bases and the J gene end by 4 bases; junction bases not matched to a gene: 10. The CDR3 is made up of 15 amino acids. The CDR3 nucleotides are TGTGCCAGCAGTGCAGGGGGTCATATGGGATACGAGCAGTACTTC. Amino acids: CASSAGGHMGYEQYF. The whole variable domain, filled in from reference TRBV2 and TRBJ2-7, reads EPEVTQTPSHQVTQMGQEVILRCVPISNHLYFYWYRQILGQKVEFLVSFYNNEISEKSEIFDDQFSVERPDGSNFTLKIRSTKLEDSAMYFCASSAGGHMGYEQYFGPGTRLTVT.

V gene TRBV9 combines with J gene TRBJ1-2, with 12 bases lining up with TRBD1. The CDR3 contains 15 residues. The germline V gene has CDR1 SGDLS and CDR2 YYNGEE. The ends lost 2 bases at V and 3 bases at J; junction bases unmatched: 2. For the CDR3, the DNA is TGTGCCAGCAGCGTCGGGACAGGGGGCGACTATGGCTACACCTTC. Translation: CASSVGTGGDYGYTF.

V is TRBV29-1 and J is TRBJ2-3, with TRBD2 matching 7 bases. The V gene end was trimmed by 7 bases and the J gene end by 1 base; junction bases not matched to a gene: 5. The CDR3 has 13 residues. Germline loops: CDR1 SQVTM, CDR2 ANQGSEA. CDR3 region: CSGTSARTDTQYF. DNA for the CDR3: TGCAGCGGCACTAGCGCTCGCACAGATACGCAGTATTTT.

This clone was recorded once. This sequence joins TRBV27 and TRBJ2-2; 14 bases line up with TRBD2. V dropped 8 bases and J dropped 5; count of bases not matched to a gene: 4. CDR1 and CDR2 (germline): MNHEY, SMNVEV (reference sequence). The CDR3 loop spans 15 amino acids. The CDR3 nucleotides read TGTGCCAGCGGACTAGCGGGAGGAAGAACCGGGGAGCTGTTTTTT. It translates to CASGLAGGRTGELFF.

The chain carries TRBV9 and TRBJ2-1; 10 positions match TRBD2. The CDR3 is 16 residues long. The germline CDR1 and CDR2 sequences are SGDLS and YYNGEE. V was pared by 3 bases and J by 0 bases, with 3 bases of the junction left unmatched. The CDR3 is CASSAASGSSYNEQFF. As DNA, the CDR3 is TGTGCCAGCAGCGCAGCTAGCGGGAGCTCCTACAATGAGCAGTTCTTC.

The CDR3 nucleotides are TGTGCCAGCAGTTGGACCCCGGGAAATGAGCAGTTCTTC. Translated: CASSWTPGNEQFF. This chain joins TRBV6-5 and TRBJ2-1; possibly TRBD2 for D (5 bases). The CDR3 sequence is 13 residues long. The germline gives CDR1 MNHEY, CDR2 SVGAGI. V lost 4 bases and J lost 7, with 11 bases in between.